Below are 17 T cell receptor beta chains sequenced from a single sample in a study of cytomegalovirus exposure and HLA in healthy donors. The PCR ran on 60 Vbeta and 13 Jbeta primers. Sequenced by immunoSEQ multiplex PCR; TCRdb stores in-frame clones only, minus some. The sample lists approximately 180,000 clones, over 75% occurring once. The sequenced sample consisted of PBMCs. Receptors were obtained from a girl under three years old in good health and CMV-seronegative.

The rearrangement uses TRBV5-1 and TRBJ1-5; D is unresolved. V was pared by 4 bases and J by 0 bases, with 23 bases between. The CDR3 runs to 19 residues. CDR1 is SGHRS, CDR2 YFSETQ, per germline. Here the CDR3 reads CASSLSRLPRIDSNQPQHF. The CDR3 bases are TGCGCCAGCAGCCTATCACGCTTGCCCAGGATCGATAGCAATCAGCCCCAGCATTTT.

In nucleotides, the CDR3 is TGTGCCAGCACGACTAGCGGGGGGGCTACGAATGAGCAGTTCTTC. Its protein is CASTTSGGATNEQFF. The genes are TRBV2 and TRBJ2-1; 14 positions match TRBD2. CDR3 size: 15 residues. Germline CDR1 and CDR2: SNHLY and FYNNEI. V was pared by 7 bases and J by 7 bases, with 6 bases of the junction left unmatched.

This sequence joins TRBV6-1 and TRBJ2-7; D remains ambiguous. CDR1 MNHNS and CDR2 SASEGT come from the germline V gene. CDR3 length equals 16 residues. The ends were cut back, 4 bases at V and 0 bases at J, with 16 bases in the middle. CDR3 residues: CASSGPSGSFSYEQYF. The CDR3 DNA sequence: TGTGCCAGCAGTGGGCCTTCGGGTAGCTTCTCCTACGAGCAGTACTTC.

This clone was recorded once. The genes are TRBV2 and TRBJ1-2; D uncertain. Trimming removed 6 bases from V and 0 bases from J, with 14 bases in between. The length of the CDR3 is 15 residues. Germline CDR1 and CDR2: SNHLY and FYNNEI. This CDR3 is CASSAGPEANYGYTF. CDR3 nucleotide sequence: TGTGCCAGCAGCGCAGGCCCCGAAGCTAACTATGGCTACACCTTC.

CDR3 residues: CASSLTGGPGEQYF. CDR3 in DNA: TGTGCCAGCAGCTTGACGGGAGGGCCAGGGGAGCAGTACTTC. The chain has TRBV7-3 and TRBJ2-7, with TRBD2 identical over 8 bases. Germline CDR1 and CDR2: SGHTA and FQGTGA. Germline trimming cut 3 bases from V and 7 bases from J; bases unmatched to any gene: 8. There are 14 residues in the CDR3. The whole variable domain, filled in from reference TRBV7-3 and TRBJ2-7, reads GAGVSQTPSNKVTEKGKYVELRCDPISGHTALYWYRQSLGQGPEFLIYFQGTGAADDSGLPNDRFFAVRPEGSVSTLKIQRTERGDSAVYLCASSLTGGPGEQYFGPGTRLTVT.

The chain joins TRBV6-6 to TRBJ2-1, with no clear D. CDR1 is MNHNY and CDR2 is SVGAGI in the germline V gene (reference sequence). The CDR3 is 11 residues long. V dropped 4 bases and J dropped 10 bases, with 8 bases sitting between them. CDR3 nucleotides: TGTGCCAGCAGTTCTCCGAGAGAGCAGTTCTTC. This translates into CASSSPREQFF.

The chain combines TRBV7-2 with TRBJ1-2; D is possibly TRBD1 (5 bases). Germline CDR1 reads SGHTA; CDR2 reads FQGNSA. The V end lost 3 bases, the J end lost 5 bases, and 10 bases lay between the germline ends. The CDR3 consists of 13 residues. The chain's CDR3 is CASSFSSGYGYTF. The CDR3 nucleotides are TGTGCCAGCAGCTTTTCGTCAGGGTATGGCTACACCTTC.

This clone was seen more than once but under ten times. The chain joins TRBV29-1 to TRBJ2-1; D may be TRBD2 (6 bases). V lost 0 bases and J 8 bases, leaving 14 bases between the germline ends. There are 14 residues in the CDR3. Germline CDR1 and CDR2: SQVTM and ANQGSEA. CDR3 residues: CSVEDGRGLDEQFF. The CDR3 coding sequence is TGCAGCGTTGAAGATGGGCGGGGATTGGATGAGCAGTTCTTC.

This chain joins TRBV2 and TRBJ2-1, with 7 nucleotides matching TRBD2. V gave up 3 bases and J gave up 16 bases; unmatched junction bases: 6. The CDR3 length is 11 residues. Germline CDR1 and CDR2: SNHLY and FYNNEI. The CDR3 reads CASSEREWGFF. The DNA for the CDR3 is TGTGCCAGCAGTGAGCGGGAGTGGGGATTCTTC.

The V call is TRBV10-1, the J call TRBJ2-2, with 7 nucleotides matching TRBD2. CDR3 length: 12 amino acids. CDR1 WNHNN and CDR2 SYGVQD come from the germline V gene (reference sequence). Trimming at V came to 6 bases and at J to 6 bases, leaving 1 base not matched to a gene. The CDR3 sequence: CASSTSAGELFF. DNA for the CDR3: TGCGCCAGCAGCACTAGCGCCGGGGAGCTGTTTTTT.

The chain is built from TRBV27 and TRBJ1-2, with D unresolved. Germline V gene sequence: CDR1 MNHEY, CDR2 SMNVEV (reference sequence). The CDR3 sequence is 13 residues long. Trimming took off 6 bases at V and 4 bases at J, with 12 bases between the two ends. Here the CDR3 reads CASSPDESYGYTF. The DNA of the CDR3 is TGTGCCAGCAGCCCCGATGAGAGCTATGGCTACACCTTC.

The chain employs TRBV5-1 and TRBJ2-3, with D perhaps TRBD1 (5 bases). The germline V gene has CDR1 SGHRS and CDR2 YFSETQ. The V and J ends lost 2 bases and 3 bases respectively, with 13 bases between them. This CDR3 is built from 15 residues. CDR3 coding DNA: TGCGCCAGCAGCTTCCGCCCAGGGATTACAGATACGCAGTATTTT. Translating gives CASSFRPGITDTQYF.

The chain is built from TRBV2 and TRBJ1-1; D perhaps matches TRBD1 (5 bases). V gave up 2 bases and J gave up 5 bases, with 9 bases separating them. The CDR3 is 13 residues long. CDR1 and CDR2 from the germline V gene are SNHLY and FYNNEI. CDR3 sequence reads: CASSERGWTEAFF. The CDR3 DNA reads TGTGCCAGCAGTGAAAGGGGTTGGACTGAAGCTTTCTTT.

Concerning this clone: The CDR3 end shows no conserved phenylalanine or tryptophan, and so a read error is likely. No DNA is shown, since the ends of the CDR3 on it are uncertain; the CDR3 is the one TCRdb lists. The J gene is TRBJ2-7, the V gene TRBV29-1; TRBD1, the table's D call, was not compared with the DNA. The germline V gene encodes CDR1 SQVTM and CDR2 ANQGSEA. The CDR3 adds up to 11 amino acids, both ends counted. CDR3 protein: CSVEDAAGVSL.

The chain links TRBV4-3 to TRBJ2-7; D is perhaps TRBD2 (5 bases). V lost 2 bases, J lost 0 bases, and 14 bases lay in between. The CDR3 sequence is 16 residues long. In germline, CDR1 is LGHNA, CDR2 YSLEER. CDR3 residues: CASSQNGLSSSYEQYF. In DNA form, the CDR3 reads TGCGCCAGCAGCCAAAACGGACTCTCAAGCTCCTACGAGCAGTACTTC.

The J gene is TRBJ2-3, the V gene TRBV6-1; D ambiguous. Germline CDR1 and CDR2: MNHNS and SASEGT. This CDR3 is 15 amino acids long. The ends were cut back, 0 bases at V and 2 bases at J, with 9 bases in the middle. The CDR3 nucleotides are TGTGCCAGCAGTGAAGCGTTCTCTCTCACAGATACGCAGTATTTT. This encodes CASSEAFSLTDTQYF.

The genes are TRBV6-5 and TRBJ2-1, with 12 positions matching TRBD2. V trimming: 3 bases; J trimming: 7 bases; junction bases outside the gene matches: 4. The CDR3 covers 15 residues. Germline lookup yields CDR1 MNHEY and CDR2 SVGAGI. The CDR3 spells CASSYGTSGLNEQFF. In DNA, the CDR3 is TGTGCCAGCAGTTATGGGACTAGCGGGTTGAATGAGCAGTTCTTC.